These 27 T cell receptor beta chains came from one sample sequenced in a study of identical twins. TCRdb called the 5' RACE reads again in MiXCR, with one record for every CDR3 protein. Of fewer than 250,000 distinct CDR3 sequences listed, approximately 7.8% were seen once; the top ten hold under 7%. The sample was also reused in another study, on yellow fever vaccine responses in identical twins.

The sample consisted of CD8+ T cells sorted from blood. Receptors originate from a woman between 18 and 29 years old in good health.

The gene calls are TRBV12-3 or TRBV12-4 and TRBJ2-1; 9 bases fit TRBD2. V was pared by 2 bases and J by 6 bases, with 14 bases of the junction left unmatched. The CDR3 runs to 18 residues. The CDR3 region is CASSLFPFGLAIGNEQFF. The CDR3 bases are TGTGCCAGCAGTTTATTCCCTTTTGGACTAGCGATTGGCAATGAGCAGTTCTTC.

This clonotype was counted only a few times. This sequence joins TRBV7-8 and TRBJ2-7; D uncertain. Per germline, CDR1 SGHVS and CDR2 FQNEAQ. Trimming left V 1 base short and J 4 bases short, with 8 bases between. CDR3 length: 13 residues. This chain's CDR3 is CASSLDAGYEQYF. The CDR3 coding sequence is TGTGCCAGCAGCTTAGACGCCGGATACGAGCAGTACTTC.

Ten or more counts support this clonotype. The genes are TRBV12-3 or TRBV12-4 and TRBJ1-3; 9 bases fit TRBD1. The trim removed 8 bases at V and 3 bases at J, leaving 8 bases unmatched. The CDR3 sequence is 15 residues long. As DNA, the CDR3 is TGTGCCAGCCAAGTACAGGGGGCGCGTGGAAACACCATATATTTT. This gives the protein CASQVQGARGNTIYF.

The chain employs TRBV27 and TRBJ1-5, with D unresolved. Germline CDR1 is MNHEY and CDR2 is SMNVEV (reference sequence). The CDR3 sequence is 16 residues long. The ends were cut back, 0 bases at V and 1 base at J, with 10 bases in the middle. CDR3 residues: CASSLSGWVSNQPQHF. DNA for the CDR3: TGTGCCAGCAGTTTATCAGGTTGGGTGAGCAATCAGCCCCAGCATTTT.

The rearrangement joins TRBV20-1 to TRBJ2-2, with D tentatively TRBD2 (7 bases). The germline V gene encodes CDR1 DFQATT and CDR2 SNEGSKA (reference sequence). The CDR3 is 15 residues long. Trimming removed 0 bases at V and 3 bases at J, with 11 bases between. Here the CDR3 reads CSAREGGLDTGELFF. CDR3 DNA: TGCAGTGCTAGAGAGGGGGGGCTCGACACCGGGGAGCTGTTTTTT.

V is TRBV6-2 or TRBV6-3 and J is TRBJ2-1, with 7 bases lining up with TRBD2. J lost 5 bases, V lost 5 bases, and 15 bases had no gene match. The CDR3 is 17 amino acids. Germline CDR1 is MNHEY and CDR2 is SVGEGT. This CDR3 reads CASSGLWWEGTHNEQFF. CDR3 sequence (DNA): TGTGCCAGCAGTGGTCTTTGGTGGGAGGGTACCCACAATGAGCAGTTCTTC.

V usage is TRBV28 and J usage is TRBJ2-5, with 12 bases identical to TRBD1. Germline CDR1 is MDHEN and CDR2 is SYDVKM. Trimming cost V 6 bases and J 5 bases; bases outside gene matches: 13. The CDR3 totals 17 residues. The CDR3 DNA sequence: TGTGCCAGCAGCACCCCAACCGGGACAGGGGGCCGGGAGACCCAGTACTTC. Translating gives CASSTPTGTGGRETQYF.

The chain is built from TRBV7-8 and TRBJ2-3; TRBD2 matches at 10 bases. With 0 bases clipped from V and 2 bases from J, the junction kept 8 bases outside the gene matches. Germline lookup yields CDR1 SGHVS and CDR2 FQNEAQ. CDR3 length equals 18 residues. CDR3 residues: CASSLAAASGGPTDTQYF. The CDR3 DNA reads TGTGCCAGCAGCTTAGCGGCGGCTAGCGGGGGCCCCACAGATACGCAGTATTTT. Variable domain in full (rest from reference TRBV7-8 and TRBJ2-3): GAGVSQSPRYKVAKRGQDVALRCDPISGHVSLFWYQQALGQGPEFLTYFQNEAQLDKSGLPSDRFFAERPEGSVSTLKIQRTQQEDSAVYLCASSLAAASGGPTDTQYFGPGTRLTVL.

This clonotype was observed many times. This chain joins TRBV20-1 and TRBJ1-1; possible D gene TRBD1, 5 bases. Germline CDR1 is DFQATT and CDR2 is SNEGSKA (reference sequence). This CDR3 is 14 amino acids long. The ends were cut back, 0 bases at V and 5 bases at J, with 13 bases in the middle. The CDR3, as DNA: TGCAGTGCTAGAGATGAGCAGGGTAGGACTGAAGCTTTCTTT. Translating gives CSARDEQGRTEAFF.

V is TRBV4-2 and J is TRBJ2-5; 8 nucleotides match TRBD2. CDR1 and CDR2 (germline): LGHNA, YNFKEQ. This CDR3 has 17 residues. V shed 0 bases, J shed 5 bases, and the junction held 11 bases outside the gene matches. The CDR3 bases are TGTGCCAGCAGCCAAGATTCGGGACTAGTTTCGTATGAGACCCAGTACTTC. Encoded protein: CASSQDSGLVSYETQYF.

The sample holds many counts of this clonotype. The V call is TRBV20-1, the J call TRBJ2-1; a possible D gene is TRBD2 (5 bases). From germline, CDR1 is DFQATT and CDR2 SNEGSKA (reference sequence). Trimming took 6 bases from V and 0 from J, leaving 12 bases between them. The CDR3 extends over 14 amino acids. CDR3: CSATDSRSYNEQFF. The CDR3 DNA is TGCAGTGCAACGGACTCCCGCTCCTACAATGAGCAGTTCTTC.

This clonotype was counted at least ten times. The V and J genes are TRBV12-3 or TRBV12-4 and TRBJ2-2; D remains unclear. Trimming took 7 bases from V and 5 from J, leaving 20 bases between them. The CDR3 consists of 16 residues. In DNA, the CDR3 is TGTGCCAGCACCCCCCCGGGCGGACCAAAAACCGGGGAGCTGTTTTTT. Translation gives CASTPPGGPKTGELFF.

This clonotype showed up just a few times. CDR3 loop: CASSDSENTEAFF. The DNA of the CDR3 is TGTGCCAGCAGTGACTCAGAGAACACTGAAGCTTTCTTT. V and J are TRBV6-4 and TRBJ1-1; D unresolved. Per germline, CDR1 MRHNA and CDR2 SNTAGT. Trimming pared 0 bases from V and 1 base from J, leaving 3 bases between. CDR3 size: 13 residues.

V gene TRBV4-1 combines with J gene TRBJ2-5; D is possibly TRBD2 (5 bases). CDR1 and CDR2 (germline): MGHRA, YSYEKL. Trimming pared 2 bases from V and 3 bases from J, leaving 10 bases between. The CDR3 sequence is 14 residues long. In DNA form, the CDR3 reads TGCGCCAGCAGCCAATCCCCCGGGGAAGAGACCCAGTACTTC. Translation: CASSQSPGEETQYF.

Many counts were recorded for this clonotype. The rearrangement uses TRBV24-1 and TRBJ1-5; D may be TRBD1 (5 bases). Germline CDR1 and CDR2: KGHDR and SFDVKD. The CDR3 extends over 14 amino acids. The V gene lost 4 bases and the J gene lost 5 bases, with 11 bases spanning the gap. The DNA of the CDR3 is TGTGCCACCAGTGAGGGGGGAGGCGATCAGCCCCAGCATTTT. This encodes CATSEGGGDQPQHF.

The chain combines TRBV13 with TRBJ2-3, with D unresolved. V was pared by 5 bases and J by 3 bases, with 12 bases between. Germline lookup yields CDR1 PRHDT and CDR2 FYEKMQ (reference sequence). This CDR3 contains 14 residues. The CDR3 bases are TGTGCCAGCAGCCTTAGGACCACTACAGATACGCAGTATTTT. Translation: CASSLRTTTDTQYF.

This clonotype was picked up many times. V usage is TRBV28 and J usage is TRBJ2-1; TRBD2 might be the D (5 bases). CDR1 and CDR2 (germline): MDHEN, SYDVKM. V was cut by 4 bases and J by 2 bases, with 18 bases left in between. The CDR3 spans 17 residues. CDR3 bases: TGTGCCAGCAGTTCCCCCCCGCAAGCGGACCCCTACAATGAGCAGTTCTTC. It translates to CASSSPPQADPYNEQFF.

The chain uses TRBV5-6 and TRBJ2-5; 10 bases match TRBD1. The CDR3 is 15 amino acids. The germline V gene encodes CDR1 SGHDT and CDR2 YYEEEE. The J segment lost 4 bases and the V segment lost 5 bases, leaving 8 bases of the junction unmatched. The DNA of the CDR3 is TGTGCCAGCAGGTTCCGGGACAGGGGAGTAGAGACCCAGTACTTC. Residues: CASRFRDRGVETQYF.

This clonotype has ten or more counts. The rearrangement links TRBV29-1 to TRBJ2-1; D not resolved. The germline V gene encodes CDR1 SQVTM and CDR2 ANQGSEA. The CDR3 runs 14 residues. Between the trimmed V and J ends, which lost 3 bases and 2 bases, there was a span of 11 bases. The DNA of the CDR3 is TGCAGCGTTGAGGTGGGCTCGACCTACAATGAGCAGTTCTTC. Its translation is CSVEVGSTYNEQFF.

This clonotype was detected ten times or more. The gene calls are TRBV12-3 or TRBV12-4 and TRBJ2-1; 10 bases map to TRBD1. The CDR3 has 14 amino acids. J lost 9 bases, V lost 5 bases, and 7 bases had no gene match. The CDR3 loop reads CASSPGTGDLEQFF. CDR3 nucleotides: TGTGCCAGCAGTCCCGGGACAGGGGATCTTGAGCAGTTCTTC.

This clonotype has a handful of counts. The chain carries TRBV2 and TRBJ2-7, with 13 nucleotides matching TRBD2. The CDR3 extends over 15 amino acids. With 7 bases clipped from V and 2 bases from J, the junction kept 5 bases outside the gene matches. Germline V gene data show CDR1 as SNHLY and CDR2 as FYNNEI. CDR3 nucleotide sequence: TGTGCCAGCACTGCAACTAGCGGGAGGGCCTACGAGCAGTACTTC. It codes for CASTATSGRAYEQYF.

This clonotype was seen at least ten times. The chain uses TRBV12-3 or TRBV12-4 and TRBJ1-1; 9 bases map to TRBD1. The CDR3 extends over 17 amino acids. The J segment lost 6 bases and the V segment lost 4 bases, leaving 15 bases of the junction unmatched. The CDR3 protein is CASSYRDRDLPEPEAFF. CDR3 bases: TGTGCCAGCAGTTACCGGGACAGGGATCTACCGGAACCTGAAGCTTTCTTT.

This clonotype was detected only a few times. The rearrangement uses TRBV11-2 and TRBJ1-6, with a possible D match to TRBD1 (5 bases). The CDR3 loop spans 17 amino acids. Deletions cut 5 bases from V and 9 bases from J, with 23 bases between. CDR1 SGHAT and CDR2 FQNNGV come from the germline V gene. The DNA for the CDR3 is TGTGCCAGCAGCACCCCGACAGTCCACGGACGGGGTTCACCCCTCCACTTT. Protein: CASSTPTVHGRGSPLHF.

With regard to this clonotype: Possible read error: a much larger clone is one base away. The chain combines TRBV11-2 with TRBJ2-1; D is ambiguous. Trimming stripped 0 bases from V and 0 bases from J, with 3 bases between. CDR3 size: 14 residues. The V gene's germline CDR1 is SGHAT and CDR2 FQNNGV. The CDR3 sequence is CASSLDNSYNEQFF. CDR3 nucleotide sequence: TGTGCCAGCAGCTTAGACAACTCCTACAATGAGCAGTTCTTC.

The table lists this clonotype with a few counts. This sequence joins TRBV11-2 and TRBJ1-2, with D perhaps matching TRBD1 (6 bases). Germline CDR1 reads SGHAT; CDR2 reads FQNNGV. CDR3 length: 13 amino acids. The V and J ends lost 5 bases and 8 bases respectively, with 15 bases between them. The CDR3 region is CASSQGQARGYTF. The CDR3, as DNA: TGTGCCAGCAGCCAGGGACAAGCGAGGGGCTACACCTTC. The complete variable domain, with remaining parts taken from reference TRBV11-2 and TRBJ1-2, reads EAGVAQSPRYKIIEKRQSVAFWCNPISGHATLYWYQQILGQGPKLLIQFQNNGVVDDSQLPKDRFSAERLKGVDSTLKIQPAKLEDSAVYLCASSQGQARGYTFGSGTRLTVV.

This clonotype has ten or more counts. V is TRBV20-1 and J is TRBJ1-2; D perhaps matches TRBD1 (5 bases). Trimming shortened V by 6 bases and J by 8 bases, and 25 bases separated the two germline ends. From germline, CDR1 is DFQATT and CDR2 SNEGSKA (reference sequence). This CDR3 is built from 15 residues. CDR3 DNA: TGCAGTGCCCAAGCCTCTACCCAGGGAATAGGAGGCTACACCTTC. It translates to CSAQASTQGIGGYTF.

This clonotype occurred a few times. This chain connects TRBV2 to TRBJ2-1; D possibly corresponds to TRBD2 (5 bases). V was pared by 7 bases and J by 9 bases, with 13 bases between. This CDR3 has 12 residues. Germline V CDR1 and CDR2: SNHLY, FYNNEI. CDR3 sequence: CASISIGLEQFF. In DNA, the CDR3 is TGTGCCAGCATCTCCATCGGACTTGAGCAGTTCTTC.